The rows below give T cell receptor beta chains drawn from one sample of a study of blood T cell repertoires in COVID-19. Sequenced by immunoSEQ multiplex PCR; TCRdb stores in-frame clones only, minus some. Here the sample spans 200,000 to 250,000 clones, 80% to 90% being singletons. The material sequenced was PBMCs or T cells enriched from blood (not recorded which). The receptor set was obtained from a woman aged 25 to 39 who had been exposed to COVID-19. Each CDR3 is given with its conserved first and last residue. The D gene is left open where the match is weak. Expanded clones get a size class; other rows say once, few or many, or leave the size out.

v_call,j_call,d_call,clone_size,cdr3_aa,cdr3_nt
TRBV5-4,TRBJ2-3,.,.,CASTLGRRADTQYF,TGTGCCAGCACCCTCGGAAGGAGGGCAGATACGCAGTATTTT
TRBV9,TRBJ2-1,.,.,CASSVGSTTLVNEQFF,TGTGCCAGCAGCGTAGGGTCCACTACACTAGTTAATGAGCAGTTCTTC
TRBV2,TRBJ2-5,.,.,CASGMAGIRQETQYF,TGTGCCAGCGGGATGGCGGGAATTCGCCAAGAGACCCAGTACTTC
TRBV5-1,TRBJ1-1,.,.,CASSSQKNTEAFF,TGCGCCAGCAGCTCACAGAAGAACACTGAAGCTTTCTTT
TRBV5-4,TRBJ2-3,TRBD2,.,CASSFGAAGGADTQYF,TGTGCCAGCAGCTTCGGCGCGGCGGGAGGCGCAGATACGCAGTATTTT
TRBV18,TRBJ1-2,TRBD1,.,CASSPGQGDGYTF,TGTGCCAGCTCACCTGGACAGGGGGATGGCTACACCTTC
TRBV19,TRBJ1-2,.,few,CASTISDFYGYTF,TGTGCCAGTACCATTTCAGACTTCTATGGCTACACCTTC
TRBV11-2,TRBJ2-7,.,.,CASSPRGSRALGQYF,TGTGCCAGCAGCCCAAGGGGATCCAGGGCGCTGGGGCAGTACTTC
TRBV4-2,TRBJ1-4,.,.,CASSRTREEKLFF,TGTGCCAGCAGCCGGACCCGGGAAGAAAAACTGTTTTTT
TRBV3-1/TRBV3-2,TRBJ2-5,.,once,CASSQGYTQQETQYF,TGTGCCAGCAGCCAAGGTTACACCCAACAAGAGACCCAGTACTTC
TRBV2,TRBJ1-1,TRBD1,.,CAARQGPNTEAFF,TGTGCCGCTCGACAGGGCCCCAACACTGAAGCTTTCTTT
TRBV28,TRBJ2-4,TRBD1,.,CASSSGGKAKNIQYF,TGTGCCAGCAGTTCAGGGGGCAAGGCCAAAAACATTCAGTACTTC
TRBV7-9,TRBJ1-3,TRBD1,.,CASSLGTGSGNTIYF,TGTGCCAGCAGCTTAGGGACAGGCTCTGGAAACACCATATATTTT
TRBV5-4,TRBJ1-2,.,.,CASYRIGEKGGYTF,TGTGCCAGCTACCGGATCGGGGAGAAGGGTGGCTACACCTTC
TRBV6-5,TRBJ1-2,TRBD1,.,CASNPGGDYGYTF,TGTGCCAGCAATCCAGGGGGTGACTATGGCTACACCTTC
TRBV30,TRBJ2-4,.,.,CAWSVIPGDIQYF,TGTGCCTGGAGTGTAATCCCAGGGGACATTCAGTACTTC
TRBV2,TRBJ2-2,TRBD2,.,CASSPWGGRDQTGELFF,TGTGCCAGCAGCCCGTGGGGCGGGAGGGATCAAACCGGGGAGCTGTTTTTT
TRBV18,TRBJ2-5,.,few,CASSPATAAETQYF,TGTGCCAGCTCGCCAGCGACAGCAGCAGAGACCCAGTACTTC
TRBV2,TRBJ2-1,.,.,CASSVVLYNEQFF,TGTGCCAGCAGTGTCGTACTTTACAATGAGCAGTTCTTC
TRBV19,TRBJ2-1,.,.,CASSIISSNEQFF,TGTGCCAGTAGTATTATTAGCTCCAATGAGCAGTTCTTC
TRBV14,TRBJ2-1,TRBD2,.,CASSPASLAGGSNEQFF,TGTGCCAGCAGCCCGGCCTCTTTAGCGGGAGGGAGCAATGAGCAGTTCTTC
TRBV11-2,TRBJ2-2,.,.,CASSSLQGKLNTGELFF,TGTGCCAGCAGCTCCCTGCAGGGCAAACTGAACACCGGGGAGCTGTTTTTT
TRBV4-2,TRBJ1-6,TRBD1,.,CASSPMTGIDSPLHF,TGTGCCAGCAGCCCGATGACAGGGATTGATTCACCCCTCCACTTT
TRBV6-5,TRBJ2-3,.,.,CASRRGQRDTQYF,TGTGCCAGCAGGAGAGGGCAGAGAGATACGCAGTATTTT
TRBV4-1,TRBJ1-1,TRBD1,.,CASSQVTGVMNTEAFF,TGCGCCAGCAGCCAAGTTACAGGGGTTATGAACACTGAAGCTTTCTTT
TRBV3-1/TRBV3-2,TRBJ2-7,TRBD1,.,CASSLPTGTGTNEQYF,TGTGCCAGCAGCCTACCTACCGGGACAGGGACAAACGAGCAGTACTTC
TRBV11-2,TRBJ1-3,TRBD1,.,CASRPNQQGAFGNTIYF,TGTGCCAGCAGGCCTAACCAACAGGGGGCTTTTGGAAACACCATATATTTT
TRBV6-5,TRBJ1-2,.,once,CASSRDKNYGYTF,TGTGCCAGCAGCCGGGACAAGAACTATGGCTACACCTTC
TRBV5-6,TRBJ1-2,.,.,CASSPGGGQGYGYTF,TGTGCCAGCAGCCCAGGCGGTGGGCAGGGGTATGGCTACACCTTC
TRBV6-4,TRBJ2-3,.,.,CASSDKPTDTQYF,TGTGCCAGCAGTGACAAGCCCACAGATACGCAGTATTTT
TRBV29-1,TRBJ1-2,TRBD1,.,CSVEETGTYGYTF,TGCAGCGTTGAGGAGACAGGGACTTATGGCTACACCTTC
TRBV28,TRBJ2-1,TRBD2,once,CASSRRTSGYNEQFF,TGTGCCAGCAGCAGAAGGACTAGCGGTTACAATGAGCAGTTCTTC